This T cell receptor (beta chain) appears in the sequencing data of a study of blood T cell repertoires in COVID-19. Across the study: The cDNA or gDNA used as material had been derived from T cells, B-cell-depleted T cells, or PBMCs.

Trimming took 3 bases from V and 4 from J, leaving 9 bases between them. CDR3 length: 13 amino acids. CDR1 and CDR2 from the germline V gene are LGHDT and YNNKEL (reference sequence). Original handling: Reference gene primer amplification yielded estimated nucleated cell counts. Assay: immunoSEQ multiplex PCR; the TCRdb copy retains only in-frame clones and omits some. V and J calls and clone size are those listed in that table; D and trimming were worked out from the DNA. This table has under 200,000 clones, roughly 80% appearing once. The chain has TRBV3-1 (or the pseudogene TRBV3-2) and TRBJ2-5, with a tentative D call TRBD1 (5 bases). The origin of this receptor is a human donor in a cohort sampled during active COVID-19. Specimen: peripheral blood. The CDR3 DNA is TGTGCCAGCAGCCACAGGGTAATAGAGACCCAGTACTTC. It specifies CASSHRVIETQYF.